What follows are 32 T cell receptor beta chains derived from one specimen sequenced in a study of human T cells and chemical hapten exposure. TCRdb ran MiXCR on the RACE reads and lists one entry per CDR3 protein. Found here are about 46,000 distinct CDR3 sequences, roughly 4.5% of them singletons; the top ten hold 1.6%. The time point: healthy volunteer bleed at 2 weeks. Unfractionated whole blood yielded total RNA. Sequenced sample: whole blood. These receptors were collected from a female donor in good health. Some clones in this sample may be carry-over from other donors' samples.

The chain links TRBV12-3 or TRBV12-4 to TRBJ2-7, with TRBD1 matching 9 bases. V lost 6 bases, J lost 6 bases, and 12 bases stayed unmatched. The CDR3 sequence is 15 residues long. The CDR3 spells CASSPGTGRVAEQYF. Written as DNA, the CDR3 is TGTGCCAGCAGCCCCGGGACAGGGAGGGTGGCCGAGCAGTACTTC.

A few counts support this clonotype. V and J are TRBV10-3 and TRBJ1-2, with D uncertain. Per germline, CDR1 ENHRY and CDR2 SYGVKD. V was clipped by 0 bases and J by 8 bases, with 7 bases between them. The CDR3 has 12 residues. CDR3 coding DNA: TGTGCCATCAGTGAGTCTCCACGAGGCTACACCTTC. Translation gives CAISESPRGYTF.

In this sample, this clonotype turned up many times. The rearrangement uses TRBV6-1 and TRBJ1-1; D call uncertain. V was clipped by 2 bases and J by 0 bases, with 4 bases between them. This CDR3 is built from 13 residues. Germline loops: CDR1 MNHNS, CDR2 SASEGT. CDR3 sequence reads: CASSERVNTEAFF. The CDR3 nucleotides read TGTGCCAGCAGTGAACGAGTGAACACTGAAGCTTTCTTT.

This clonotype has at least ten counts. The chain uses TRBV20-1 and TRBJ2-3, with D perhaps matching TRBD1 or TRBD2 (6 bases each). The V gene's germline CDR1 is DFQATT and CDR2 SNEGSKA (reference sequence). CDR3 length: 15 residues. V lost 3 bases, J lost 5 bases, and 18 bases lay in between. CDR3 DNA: TGCAGTGCTAGCAAGACAGGAGGGCGTGGAGATACGCAGTATTTT. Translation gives CSASKTGGRGDTQYF.

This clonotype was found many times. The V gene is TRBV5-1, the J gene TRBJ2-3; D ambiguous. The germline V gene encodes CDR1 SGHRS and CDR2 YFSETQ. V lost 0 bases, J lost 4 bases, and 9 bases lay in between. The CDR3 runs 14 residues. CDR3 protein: CASSLETWSDTQYF. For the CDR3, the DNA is TGCGCCAGCAGCTTGGAGACATGGTCAGATACGCAGTATTTT.

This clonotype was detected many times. The CDR3 loop reads CASRELAGYIGNEQFF. The CDR3 DNA is TGTGCCAGCAGGGAGCTAGCGGGGTATATAGGAAATGAGCAGTTCTTC. J is TRBJ2-1 and V is TRBV28; 9 bases are a match to TRBD2. The CDR3 sequence is 16 residues long. The V and J ends lost 6 bases and 7 bases, in that order; junction bases with no gene match: 13. Germline CDR1 reads MDHEN; CDR2 reads SYDVKM.

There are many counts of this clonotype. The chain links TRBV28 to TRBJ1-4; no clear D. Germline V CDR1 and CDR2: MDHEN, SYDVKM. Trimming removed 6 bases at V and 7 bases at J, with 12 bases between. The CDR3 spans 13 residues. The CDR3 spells CASRNGNREKLFF. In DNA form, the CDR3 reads TGTGCCAGCAGAAACGGGAACCGTGAAAAACTGTTTTTT.

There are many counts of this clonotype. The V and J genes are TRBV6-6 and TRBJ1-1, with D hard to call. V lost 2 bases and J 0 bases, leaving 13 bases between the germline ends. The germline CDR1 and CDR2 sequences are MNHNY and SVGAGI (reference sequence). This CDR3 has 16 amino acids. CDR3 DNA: TGTGCCAGCAGTTACAACCCCAGACACATGAACACTGAAGCTTTCTTT. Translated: CASSYNPRHMNTEAFF.

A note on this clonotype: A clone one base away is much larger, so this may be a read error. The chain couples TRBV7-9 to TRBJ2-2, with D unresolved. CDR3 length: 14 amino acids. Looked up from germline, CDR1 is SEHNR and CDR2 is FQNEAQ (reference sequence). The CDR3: CASSYSTNAGELFF. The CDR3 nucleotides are TGTGCCAGCAGCTATTCTACGAACGCCGGGGAGCTGTTTTTT.

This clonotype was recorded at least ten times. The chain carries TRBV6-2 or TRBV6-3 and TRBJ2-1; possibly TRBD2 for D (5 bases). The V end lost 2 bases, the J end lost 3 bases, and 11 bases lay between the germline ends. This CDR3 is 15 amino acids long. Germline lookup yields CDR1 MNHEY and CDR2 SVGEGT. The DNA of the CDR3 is TGTGCCAGCAGTTACCTCTTCGGGGACTACAATGAGCAGTTCTTC. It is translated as CASSYLFGDYNEQFF.

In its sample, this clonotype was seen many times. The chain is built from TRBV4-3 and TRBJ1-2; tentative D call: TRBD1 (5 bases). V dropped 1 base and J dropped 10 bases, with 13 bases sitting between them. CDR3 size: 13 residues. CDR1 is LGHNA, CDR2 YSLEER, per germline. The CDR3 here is CASSQGLQDSYTF. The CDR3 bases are TGCGCCAGCAGCCAAGGCTTACAGGACTCCTACACCTTC.

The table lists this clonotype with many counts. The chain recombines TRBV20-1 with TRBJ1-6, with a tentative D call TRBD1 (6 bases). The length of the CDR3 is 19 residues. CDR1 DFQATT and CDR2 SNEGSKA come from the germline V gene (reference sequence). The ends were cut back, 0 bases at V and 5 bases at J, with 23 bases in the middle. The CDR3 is CSARDFRVAGAGDNSPLHF. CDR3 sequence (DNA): TGCAGTGCTAGAGATTTCCGGGTGGCAGGGGCCGGGGATAATTCACCCCTCCACTTT.

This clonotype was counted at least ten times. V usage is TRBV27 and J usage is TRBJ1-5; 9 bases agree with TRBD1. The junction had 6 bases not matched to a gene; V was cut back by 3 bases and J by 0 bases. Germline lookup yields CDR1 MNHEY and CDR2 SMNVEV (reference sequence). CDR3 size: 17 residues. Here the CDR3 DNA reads TGTGCCAGCAGTTTGGGACAGGGTACCCCTAGCAATCAGCCCCAGCATTTT. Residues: CASSLGQGTPSNQPQHF.

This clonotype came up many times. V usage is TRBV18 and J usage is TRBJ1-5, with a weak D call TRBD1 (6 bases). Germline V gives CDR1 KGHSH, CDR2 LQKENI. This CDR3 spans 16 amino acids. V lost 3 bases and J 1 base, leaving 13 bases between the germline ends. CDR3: CASSPPGGRSNQPQHF. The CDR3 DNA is TGTGCCAGCTCACCCCCCGGGGGGCGAAGCAATCAGCCCCAGCATTTT. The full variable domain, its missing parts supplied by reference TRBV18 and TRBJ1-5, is NAGVMQNPRHLVRRRGQEARLRCSPMKGHSHVYWYRQLPEEGLKFMVYLQKENIIDESGMPKERFSAEFPKEGPSILRIQQVVRGDSAAYFCASSPPGGRSNQPQHFGDGTRLSIL.

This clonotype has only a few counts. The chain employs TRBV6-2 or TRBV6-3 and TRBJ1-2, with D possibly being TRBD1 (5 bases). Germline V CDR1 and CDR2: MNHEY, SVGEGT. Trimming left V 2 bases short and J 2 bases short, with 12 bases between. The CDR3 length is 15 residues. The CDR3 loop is CASSYGKGLNYGYTF. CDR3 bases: TGTGCCAGCAGTTACGGAAAGGGGTTGAACTATGGCTACACCTTC.

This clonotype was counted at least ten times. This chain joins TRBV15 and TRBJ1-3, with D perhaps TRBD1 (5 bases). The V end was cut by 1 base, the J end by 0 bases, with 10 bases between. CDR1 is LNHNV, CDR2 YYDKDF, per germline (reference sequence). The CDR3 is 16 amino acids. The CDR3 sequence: CATSRGGFISGNTIYF. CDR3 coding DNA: TGTGCCACCAGCAGAGGGGGGTTCATCTCTGGAAACACCATATATTTT.

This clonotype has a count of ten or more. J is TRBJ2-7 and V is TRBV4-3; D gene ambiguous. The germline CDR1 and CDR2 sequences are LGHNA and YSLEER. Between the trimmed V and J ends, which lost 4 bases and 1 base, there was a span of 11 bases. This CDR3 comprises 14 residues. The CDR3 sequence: CASSPSYGSYEQYF. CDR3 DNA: TGCGCCAGCAGCCCAAGTTACGGATCCTACGAGCAGTACTTC.

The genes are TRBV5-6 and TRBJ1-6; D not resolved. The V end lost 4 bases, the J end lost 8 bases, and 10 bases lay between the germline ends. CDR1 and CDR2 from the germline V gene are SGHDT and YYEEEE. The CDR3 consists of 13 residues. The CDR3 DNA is TGTGCCAGCAGCCTTGAGCCCGATTCACCCCTCCACTTT. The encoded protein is CASSLEPDSPLHF.

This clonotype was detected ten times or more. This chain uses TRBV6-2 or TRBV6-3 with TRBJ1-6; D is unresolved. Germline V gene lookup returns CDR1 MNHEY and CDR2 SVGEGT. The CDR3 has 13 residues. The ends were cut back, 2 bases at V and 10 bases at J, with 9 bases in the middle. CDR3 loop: CASSYPQGSPLHF. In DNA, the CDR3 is TGTGCCAGCAGTTACCCCCAAGGATCACCCCTCCACTTT.

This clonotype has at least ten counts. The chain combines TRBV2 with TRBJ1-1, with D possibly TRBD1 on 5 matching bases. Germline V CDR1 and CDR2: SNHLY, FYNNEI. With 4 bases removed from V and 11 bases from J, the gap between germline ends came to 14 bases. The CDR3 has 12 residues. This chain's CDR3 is CASSGSREGAFF. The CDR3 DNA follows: TGTGCCAGCAGTGGTTCCAGGGAAGGCGCTTTCTTT.

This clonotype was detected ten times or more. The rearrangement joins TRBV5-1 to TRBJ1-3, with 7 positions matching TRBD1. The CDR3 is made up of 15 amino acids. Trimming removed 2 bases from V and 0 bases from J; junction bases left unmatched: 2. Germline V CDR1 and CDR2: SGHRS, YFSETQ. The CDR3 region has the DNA TGCGCCAGCAGCTTAGGGGGCCTCTCTGGAAACACCATATATTTT. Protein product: CASSLGGLSGNTIYF. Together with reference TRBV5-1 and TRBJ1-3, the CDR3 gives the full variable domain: KAGVTQTPRYLIKTRGQQVTLSCSPISGHRSVSWYQQTPGQGLQFLFEYFSETQRNKGNFPGRFSGRQFSNSRSEMNVSTLELGDSALYLCASSLGGLSGNTIYFGEGSWLTVV.

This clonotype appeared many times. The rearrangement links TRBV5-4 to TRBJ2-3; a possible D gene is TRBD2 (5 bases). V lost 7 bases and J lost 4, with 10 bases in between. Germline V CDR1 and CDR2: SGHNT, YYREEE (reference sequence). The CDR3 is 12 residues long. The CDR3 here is CASGGGADTQYF. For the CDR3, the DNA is TGTGCCAGCGGAGGTGGGGCAGATACGCAGTATTTT. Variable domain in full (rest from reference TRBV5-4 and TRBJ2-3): ETGVTQSPTHLIKTRGQQVTLRCSSQSGHNTVSWYQQALGQGPQFIFQYYREEENGRGNFPPRFSGLQFPNYSSELNVNALELDDSALYLCASGGGADTQYFGPGTRLTVL.

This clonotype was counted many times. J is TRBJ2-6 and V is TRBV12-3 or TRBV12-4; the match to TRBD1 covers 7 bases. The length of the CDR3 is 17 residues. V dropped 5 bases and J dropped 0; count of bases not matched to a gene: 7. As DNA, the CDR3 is TGTGCCAGCAGTCCGGGACAGTTCTTCTCTGGGGCCAACGTCCTGACTTTC. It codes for CASSPGQFFSGANVLTF.

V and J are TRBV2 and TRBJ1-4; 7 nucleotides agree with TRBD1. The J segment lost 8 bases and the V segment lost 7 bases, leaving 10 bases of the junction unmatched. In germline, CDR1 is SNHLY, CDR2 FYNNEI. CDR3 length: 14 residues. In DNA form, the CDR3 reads TGTGCCAGCAACCTACAGGGGTATCGGGAAAAACTGTTTTTT. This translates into CASNLQGYREKLFF.

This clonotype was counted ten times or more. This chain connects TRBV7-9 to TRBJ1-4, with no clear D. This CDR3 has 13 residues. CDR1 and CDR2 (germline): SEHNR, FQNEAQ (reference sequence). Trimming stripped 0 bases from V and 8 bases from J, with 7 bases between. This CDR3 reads CASSLARREKLFF. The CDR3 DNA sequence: TGTGCCAGCAGCTTAGCTCGGAGAGAAAAACTGTTTTTT.

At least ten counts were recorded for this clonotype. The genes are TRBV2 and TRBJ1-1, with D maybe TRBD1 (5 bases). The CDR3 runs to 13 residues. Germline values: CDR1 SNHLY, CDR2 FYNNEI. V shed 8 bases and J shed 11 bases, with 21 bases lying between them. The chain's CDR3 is CASGAQRQAKAFF. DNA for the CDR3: TGTGCCAGCGGGGCACAGAGACAAGCTAAGGCTTTCTTT.

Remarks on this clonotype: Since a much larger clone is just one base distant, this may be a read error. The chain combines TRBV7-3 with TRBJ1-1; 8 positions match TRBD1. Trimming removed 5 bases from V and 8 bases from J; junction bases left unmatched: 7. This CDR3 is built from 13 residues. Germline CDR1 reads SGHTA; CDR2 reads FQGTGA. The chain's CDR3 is CASSQATGEEAFF. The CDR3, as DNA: TGTGCCAGCAGCCAAGCGACAGGGGAAGAAGCTTTCTTT.

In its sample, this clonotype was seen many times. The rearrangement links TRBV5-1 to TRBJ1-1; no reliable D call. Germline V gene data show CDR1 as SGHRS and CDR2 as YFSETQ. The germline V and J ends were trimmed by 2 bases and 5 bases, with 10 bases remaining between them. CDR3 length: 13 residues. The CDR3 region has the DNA TGCGCCAGCAGCTTTAACTCAGGAACTGAAGCTTTCTTT. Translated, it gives CASSFNSGTEAFF.

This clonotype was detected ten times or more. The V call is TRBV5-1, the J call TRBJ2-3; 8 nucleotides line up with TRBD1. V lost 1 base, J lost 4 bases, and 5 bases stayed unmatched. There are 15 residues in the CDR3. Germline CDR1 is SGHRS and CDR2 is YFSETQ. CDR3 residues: CASSLLTGGADTQYF. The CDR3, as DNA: TGCGCCAGCAGCTTGCTAACAGGGGGAGCAGATACGCAGTATTTT.

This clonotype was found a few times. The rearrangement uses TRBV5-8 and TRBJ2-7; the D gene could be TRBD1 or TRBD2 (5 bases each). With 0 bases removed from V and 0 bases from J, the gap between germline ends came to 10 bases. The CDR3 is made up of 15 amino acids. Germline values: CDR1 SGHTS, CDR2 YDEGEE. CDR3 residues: CASSLVWGSSYEQYF. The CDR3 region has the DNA TGTGCCAGCAGCTTGGTCTGGGGGAGCTCCTACGAGCAGTACTTC.

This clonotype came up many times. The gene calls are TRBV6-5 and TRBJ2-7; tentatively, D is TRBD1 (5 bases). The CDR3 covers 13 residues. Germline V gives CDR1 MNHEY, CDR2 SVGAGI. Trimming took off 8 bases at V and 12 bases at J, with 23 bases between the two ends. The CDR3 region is CASRSTASRRLYF. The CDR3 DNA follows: TGTGCCAGCCGTTCGACAGCTTCCCGGCGCCTGTACTTC.

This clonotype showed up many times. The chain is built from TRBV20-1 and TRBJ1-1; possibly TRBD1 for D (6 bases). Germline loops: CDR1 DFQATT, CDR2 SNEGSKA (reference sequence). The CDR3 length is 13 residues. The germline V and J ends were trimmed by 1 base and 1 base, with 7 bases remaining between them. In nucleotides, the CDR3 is TGCAGTGCTAGAGTACAGGGGAACACTGAAGCTTTCTTT. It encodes CSARVQGNTEAFF.